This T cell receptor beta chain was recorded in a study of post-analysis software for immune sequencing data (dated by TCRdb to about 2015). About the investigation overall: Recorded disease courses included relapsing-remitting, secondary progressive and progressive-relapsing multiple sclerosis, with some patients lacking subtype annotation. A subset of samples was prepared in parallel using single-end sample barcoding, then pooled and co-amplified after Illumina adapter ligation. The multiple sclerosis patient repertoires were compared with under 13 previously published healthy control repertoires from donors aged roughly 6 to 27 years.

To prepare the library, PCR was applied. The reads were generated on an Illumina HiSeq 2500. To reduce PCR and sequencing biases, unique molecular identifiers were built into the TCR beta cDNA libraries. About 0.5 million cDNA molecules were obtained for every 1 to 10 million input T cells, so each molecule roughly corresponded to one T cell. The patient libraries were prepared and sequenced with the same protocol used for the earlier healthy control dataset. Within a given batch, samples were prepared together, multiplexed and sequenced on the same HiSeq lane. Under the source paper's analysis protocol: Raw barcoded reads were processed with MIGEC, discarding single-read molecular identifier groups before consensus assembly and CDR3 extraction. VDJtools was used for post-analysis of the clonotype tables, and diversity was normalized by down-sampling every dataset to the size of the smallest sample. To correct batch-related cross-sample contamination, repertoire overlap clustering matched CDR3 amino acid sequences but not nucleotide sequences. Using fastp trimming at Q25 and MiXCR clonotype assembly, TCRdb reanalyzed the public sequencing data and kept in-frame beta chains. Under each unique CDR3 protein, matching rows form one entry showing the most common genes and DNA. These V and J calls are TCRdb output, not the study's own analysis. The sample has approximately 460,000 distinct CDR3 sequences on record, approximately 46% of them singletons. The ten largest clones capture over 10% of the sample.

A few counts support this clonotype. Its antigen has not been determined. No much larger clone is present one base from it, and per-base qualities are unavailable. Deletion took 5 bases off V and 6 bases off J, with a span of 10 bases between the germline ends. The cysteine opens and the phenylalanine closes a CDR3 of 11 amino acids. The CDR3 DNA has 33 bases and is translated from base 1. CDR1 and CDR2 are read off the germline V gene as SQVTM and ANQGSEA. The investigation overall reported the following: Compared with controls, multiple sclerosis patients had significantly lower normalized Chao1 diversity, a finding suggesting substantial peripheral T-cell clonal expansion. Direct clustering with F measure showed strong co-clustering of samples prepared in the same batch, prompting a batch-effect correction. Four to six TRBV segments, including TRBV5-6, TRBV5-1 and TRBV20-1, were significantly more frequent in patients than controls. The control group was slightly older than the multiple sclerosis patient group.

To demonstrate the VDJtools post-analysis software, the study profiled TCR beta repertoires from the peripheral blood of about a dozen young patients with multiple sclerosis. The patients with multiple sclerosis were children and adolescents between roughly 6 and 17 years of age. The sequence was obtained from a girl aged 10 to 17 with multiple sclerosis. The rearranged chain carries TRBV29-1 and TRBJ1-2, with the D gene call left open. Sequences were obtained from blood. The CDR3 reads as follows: CSVLASDGYTF. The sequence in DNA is TGCAGCGTTCTGGCCTCTGATGGCTACACCTTC.